This TCR beta chain was recovered during a study of memory CD4+ T cells and cytomegalovirus serostatus. The table came from immunoSEQ multiplex PCR; TCRdb's copy has only in-frame clones and leaves some out. This table holds just under 65,000 clones, 60% to 80% found once. Concerning this clone itself: Antigen specificity is unknown.

Study findings and constraints: Median bootstrapped AUC for CMV status was just under 0.97 originally, less than 0.93 US-trained. CD4+ memory repertoires contained about 40% of the roughly 150 reported CMV TCRbeta sequences.

Unmatched junction bases numbered 6, after V lost 4 bases and J lost 5 bases. The germline CDR1 and CDR2 sequences are SGHRS and YFSETQ. The CDR3 contains 14 residues. The sort gate was single viable CD3+CD4+CD8-CD45RO+ cells for memory CD4+ T cells. Serum IgG to CMV pp150, pp28, p38 and p52 defined serostatus. Total CD4+ T cells were enriched by CD4 positive selection. The V call is TRBV5-1, the J call TRBJ1-2; 9 nucleotides line up with TRBD1. The sequence derives from an adult in good health and CMV-seronegative. Sequencing input: memory CD4+ T cells from blood. Here the CDR3 reads CASSPGQGPYGYTF. The CDR3 DNA is TGCGCCAGCAGCCCCGGACAGGGGCCATATGGCTACACCTTC.